The clone carrying this T cell receptor beta chain was seen a few times. Its specificity is unknown. This sample was included in a study of T cell repertoires in cytomegalovirus infection. Overall study: Indications of both CMV infection and matching HLA type were provided by public TCR beta signatures. Overall study results and limits: Dominant in the ex vivo response were TCR beta clonotypes restricted by HLA-C and specific for CMV. Totalled public TCR beta family frequency picked out people who carried CMV plus the relevant HLA.

The trim removed 3 bases at V and 7 bases at J, leaving 10 bases unmatched. There are 16 residues in the CDR3. Germline values: CDR1 LGHNA, CDR2 YNFKEQ. TCRdb recomputed calls from the reads with MiXCR, one row per CDR3 protein. The table includes roughly 600,000 distinct CDR3 sequences, less than 25% detected once. The sequenced material came from CD8+ T cells from PBMCs. The receptor was derived from a human donor in good health (CMV status not recorded). Some clones in this sample may be carry-over from other donors' samples. This rearrangement joins TRBV4-2 to TRBJ2-1, with TRBD2 matching over 9 bases. CDR3: CASSQAPAGGLNEQFF. CDR3 nucleotide sequence: TGTGCCAGCAGCCAGGCCCCAGCGGGGGGATTGAATGAGCAGTTCTTC.